The present entry profiles one T cell receptor beta chain with its context. The sample originates from a study of blood T cell repertoires in COVID-19. Study background: The United States, Italy and Spain supplied acute and convalescent COVID-19 samples. PBMCs, B-cell-depleted T cells, or T cells were the source of the cDNA or gDNA that made up the material.

Original methodology: The authors estimated nucleated cell counts from reference gene primer amplification. Here immunoSEQ multiplex PCR was the method, and the copy in TCRdb shows in-frame clones only, minus some. For V, J and clone size, that table is used; D and trimming come from the DNA. The top ten hold 6.5% to 8% of the sample, which has around 180,000 clones, around three quarters seen once. Trimming took 3 bases from V and 5 from J, leaving 7 bases between them. Germline V gene sequence: CDR1 KGHSH, CDR2 LQKENI. This CDR3 contains 12 residues. The sequencing input was peripheral blood. The J gene is TRBJ1-1, the V gene TRBV18; D is unresolved. The clonotype comes from a man in his 70s with active or convalescent COVID-19. The CDR3 is CASSPTMTEAFF. CDR3 nucleotides: TGTGCCAGCTCACCTACTATGACTGAAGCTTTCTTT.